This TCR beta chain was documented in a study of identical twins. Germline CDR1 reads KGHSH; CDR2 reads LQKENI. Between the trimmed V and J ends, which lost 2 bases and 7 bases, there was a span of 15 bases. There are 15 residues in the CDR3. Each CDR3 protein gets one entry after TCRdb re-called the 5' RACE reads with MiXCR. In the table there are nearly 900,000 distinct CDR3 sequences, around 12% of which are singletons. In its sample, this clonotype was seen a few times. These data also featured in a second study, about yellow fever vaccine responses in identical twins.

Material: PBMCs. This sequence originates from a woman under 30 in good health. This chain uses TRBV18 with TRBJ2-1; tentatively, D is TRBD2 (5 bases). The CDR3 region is CASSPISGDRNEQFF. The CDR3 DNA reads TGTGCCAGCTCACCAATAAGCGGAGACCGGAATGAGCAGTTCTTC.